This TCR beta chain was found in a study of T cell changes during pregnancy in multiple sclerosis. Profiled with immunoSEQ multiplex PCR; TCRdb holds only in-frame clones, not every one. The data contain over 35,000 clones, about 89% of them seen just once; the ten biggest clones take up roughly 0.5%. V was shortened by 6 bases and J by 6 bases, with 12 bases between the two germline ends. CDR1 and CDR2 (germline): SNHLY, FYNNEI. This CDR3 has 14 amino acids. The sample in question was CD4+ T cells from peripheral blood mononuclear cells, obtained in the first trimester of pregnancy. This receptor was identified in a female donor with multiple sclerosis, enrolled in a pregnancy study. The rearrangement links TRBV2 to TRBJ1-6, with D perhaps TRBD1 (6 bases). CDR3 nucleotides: TGTGCCAGCAGGGGGACAACCTCTAATTCACCCCTCCACTTT. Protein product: CASRGTTSNSPLHF.